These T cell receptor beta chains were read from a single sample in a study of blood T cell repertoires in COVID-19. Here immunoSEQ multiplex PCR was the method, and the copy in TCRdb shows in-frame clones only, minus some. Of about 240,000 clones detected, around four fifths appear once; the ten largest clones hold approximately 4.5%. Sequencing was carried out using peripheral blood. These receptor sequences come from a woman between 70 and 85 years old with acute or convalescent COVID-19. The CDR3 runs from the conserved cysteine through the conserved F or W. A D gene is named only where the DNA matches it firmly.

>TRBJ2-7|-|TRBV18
TGTGCCAGCTCACCGGGCGGGGGCCCCTACGAGCAGTACTTC
CASSPGGGPYEQYF
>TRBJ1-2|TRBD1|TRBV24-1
TGTGCCACCAGTGACCTGGGACAGGGAGGTCAGACCTTC
CATSDLGQGGQTF
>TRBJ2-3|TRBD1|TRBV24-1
TGTGCCACCAGTGACGACAGGGGGCGAGGATTGGATACGCAGTATTTT
CATSDDRGRGLDTQYF
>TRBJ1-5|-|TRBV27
TGTGCCAGCAACCCGACAGGCTACAATCAGCCCCAGCATTTT
CASNPTGYNQPQHF
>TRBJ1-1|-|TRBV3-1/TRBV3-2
TGTGCCAGCAGCCACTTTGAAGCTTTCTTT
CASSHFEAFF
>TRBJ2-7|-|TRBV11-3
TGTGCCAGCAGCTTTGCGGGGAAAGAGCAGTACTTC
CASSFAGKEQYF
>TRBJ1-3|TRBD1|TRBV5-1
TGCGCCAGCAGCTTCGGGACAGCTGGAAACACCATATATTTT
CASSFGTAGNTIYF
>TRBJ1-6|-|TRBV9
TGTGCCAGCAGCGTAGGCCCGGCAGGGAGGAATTCACCCCTCCACTTT
CASSVGPAGRNSPLHF
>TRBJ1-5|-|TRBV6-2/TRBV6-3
TGTGCCAGCAGTTACTGGGCAGGGAGGCAGCCCCAGCATTTT
CASSYWAGRQPQHF
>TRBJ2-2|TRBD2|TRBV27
TGTGCCAGCAGTTTAGGACTAGCGGGGGGGCCGCGAACCGGGGAGCTGTTTTTT
CASSLGLAGGPRTGELFF
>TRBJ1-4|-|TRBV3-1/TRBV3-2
TGTGCCAGCAGCCAAGAAAGAGCGGCGAATGAAAAACTGTTTTTT
CASSQERAANEKLFF
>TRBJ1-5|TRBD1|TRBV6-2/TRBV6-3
TGTGCCAGCAGTTACGCGTCCGGGACAGGGGCGGGTCAGCCCCAGCATTTT
CASSYASGTGAGQPQHF